Listed below are T cell receptor beta chains from one sample, sequenced in a study of T cells after yellow fever vaccination. TCRdb processed the 5' RACE reads anew with MiXCR; each CDR3 protein has one entry. Of 150,000 to 200,000 distinct CDR3 sequences in the sample, 9.5% to 11% were seen once. The input for sequencing was CD8+ T cells sorted from PBMCs, taken 15 days after the yellow fever booster vaccination. These receptors all stem from a man aged 18 to 29 who received the YFV17D yellow fever vaccine. CDR3s include the opening cysteine and the closing phenylalanine or tryptophan. D genes are given only for firm matches. Where a row states a size, it is once, few, many or the class of an expanded clone; other rows omit it.

v_gene: TRBV20-1
j_gene: TRBJ2-5
abundance: few
d_gene: -
CDR3nt: TGCAGTGCTTTAAATGGGGAGCACGGGAGCGAGACCCAGTACTTC
CDR3aa: CSALNGEHGSETQYF

v_gene: TRBV11-3
j_gene: TRBJ2-5
abundance: few
d_gene: TRBD2
CDR3nt: TGTGCCAGCAGCTTGCGGGGGTCCCCCGACCAAGAGACCCAGTACTTC
CDR3aa: CASSLRGSPDQETQYF

v_gene: TRBV7-6
j_gene: TRBJ2-7
abundance: -
d_gene: -
CDR3nt: TGTGCCAGCAGCCCCGGGAATTTACTTAGCTCCTACGAGCAGTACTTC
CDR3aa: CASSPGNLLSSYEQYF

v_gene: TRBV4-1
j_gene: TRBJ2-7
abundance: few
d_gene: -
CDR3nt: TGCGCCAGCAGCTCGACCCCGACCGGGGGCTTCGCGCAGTACTTC
CDR3aa: CASSSTPTGGFAQYF

v_gene: TRBV20-1
j_gene: TRBJ2-3
abundance: few
d_gene: TRBD2
CDR3nt: TGCAGTGCTAGAGGACCTAGCGGGAGCTATACGCAGTATTTT
CDR3aa: CSARGPSGSYTQYF

v_gene: TRBV2
j_gene: TRBJ1-5
abundance: -
d_gene: TRBD1
CDR3nt: TGTGCCAGCAGTGACTACGGACAGGGGCGCAATCAGCCCCAGCATTTT
CDR3aa: CASSDYGQGRNQPQHF

v_gene: TRBV7-4
j_gene: TRBJ2-4
abundance: -
d_gene: -
CDR3nt: TGTGCCAGCAGCTGTACAGGGTATGAGGAAACACTAGCCAAAAACATTCAGTACTTC
CDR3aa: CASSCTGYEETLAKNIQYF

v_gene: TRBV2
j_gene: TRBJ2-3
abundance: -
d_gene: TRBD2
CDR3nt: TGTGCCAGCAGAGAGAATAGCGGGGGGCTGGAAGCAGATACGCAGTATTTT
CDR3aa: CASRENSGGLEADTQYF

v_gene: TRBV6-4
j_gene: TRBJ2-3
abundance: few
d_gene: -
CDR3nt: TGTGCCAGCAGCGCTCTTGGGACTTCAGATACGCAGTATTTT
CDR3aa: CASSALGTSDTQYF

v_gene: TRBV20-1
j_gene: TRBJ2-3
abundance: few
d_gene: -
CDR3nt: TGCAGTGCTAGAGCCCAACGGTTCCCTAACTTGTTCGATACGCAGTATTTT
CDR3aa: CSARAQRFPNLFDTQYF

v_gene: TRBV6-5
j_gene: TRBJ1-2
abundance: few
d_gene: -
CDR3nt: TGTGCCAGCAGTTCCGGGGGCCAGGGACACACCTTC
CDR3aa: CASSSGGQGHTF

v_gene: TRBV18
j_gene: TRBJ2-1
abundance: many
d_gene: TRBD2
CDR3nt: TGTGCCAGCTCCCCCCAGCCGGGGGGGCCTATGTACAATGAGCAGTTCTTC
CDR3aa: CASSPQPGGPMYNEQFF

v_gene: TRBV4-3
j_gene: TRBJ2-2
abundance: many
d_gene: -
CDR3nt: TGCGCCAGCAGCGACCGACAGGTTCGCGGTACCGGGGAGCTGTTTTTT
CDR3aa: CASSDRQVRGTGELFF

v_gene: TRBV7-9
j_gene: TRBJ1-1
abundance: -
d_gene: -
CDR3nt: TGTGCCAGCACCCTGGGGGGGGGCCCTGAAGCTTTCTTT
CDR3aa: CASTLGGGPEAFF

v_gene: TRBV3-1
j_gene: TRBJ2-3
abundance: -
d_gene: -
CDR3nt: TGTGCCAGCAGCCTCGGGGGTATTCTGGGGAAGTGGCGCACAGATACGCAGTATTTT
CDR3aa: CASSLGGILGKWRTDTQYF

v_gene: TRBV3-1
j_gene: TRBJ2-7
abundance: few
d_gene: -
CDR3nt: TGTGCCAGCAGCCCTCCGCGGGGTGCGGGGAACGAGCAGTACTTC
CDR3aa: CASSPPRGAGNEQYF

v_gene: TRBV6-2/TRBV6-3
j_gene: TRBJ2-1
abundance: few
d_gene: TRBD2
CDR3nt: TGTGCCAGCAGTTACGGGATTGCGGGGGAGGACAATGAGCAGTTCTTC
CDR3aa: CASSYGIAGEDNEQFF

v_gene: TRBV7-6
j_gene: TRBJ2-3
abundance: many
d_gene: TRBD2
CDR3nt: TGTGCCAGCAGCCCGATCATAGCGGGGGGTACAGATACGCAGTATTTT
CDR3aa: CASSPIIAGGTDTQYF

v_gene: TRBV2
j_gene: TRBJ2-5
abundance: few
d_gene: -
CDR3nt: TGTGCCAGCAGAAGAGGGCTAGGTATAGAGACCCAGTACTTC
CDR3aa: CASRRGLGIETQYF

v_gene: TRBV5-5
j_gene: TRBJ1-1
abundance: -
d_gene: -
CDR3nt: TGTGCCAGCAGCTTGGTGGGGAAGTCCAGCACTGAAGCTTTCTTT
CDR3aa: CASSLVGKSSTEAFF

v_gene: TRBV24-1
j_gene: TRBJ1-1
abundance: -
d_gene: -
CDR3nt: TGTGCCACCAGTGATCAGGGGAACACTGAAGCTTTCTTT
CDR3aa: CATSDQGNTEAFF

v_gene: TRBV6-5
j_gene: TRBJ2-3
abundance: few
d_gene: TRBD2
CDR3nt: TGTGCCAGCAGTTCCACCGGTCGGGGGGGGAGCACAGATACGCAGTATTTT
CDR3aa: CASSSTGRGGSTDTQYF

v_gene: TRBV12-3/TRBV12-4
j_gene: TRBJ2-1
abundance: few
d_gene: TRBD1
CDR3nt: TGTGCCAGCCTTCCGGGACAGAAAAGCAATGAGCAGTTCTTC
CDR3aa: CASLPGQKSNEQFF